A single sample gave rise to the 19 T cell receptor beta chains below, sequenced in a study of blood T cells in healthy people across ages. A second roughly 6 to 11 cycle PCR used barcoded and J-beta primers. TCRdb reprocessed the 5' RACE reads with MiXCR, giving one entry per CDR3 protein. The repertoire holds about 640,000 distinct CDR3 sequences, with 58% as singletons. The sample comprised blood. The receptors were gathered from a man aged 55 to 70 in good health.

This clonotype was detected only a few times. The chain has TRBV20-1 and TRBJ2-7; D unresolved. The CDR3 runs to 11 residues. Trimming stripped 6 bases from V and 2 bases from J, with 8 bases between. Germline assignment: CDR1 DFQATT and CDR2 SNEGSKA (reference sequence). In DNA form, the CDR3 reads TGCAGTGCGTCGCAGACCTACGAGCAGTACTTC. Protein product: CSASQTYEQYF.

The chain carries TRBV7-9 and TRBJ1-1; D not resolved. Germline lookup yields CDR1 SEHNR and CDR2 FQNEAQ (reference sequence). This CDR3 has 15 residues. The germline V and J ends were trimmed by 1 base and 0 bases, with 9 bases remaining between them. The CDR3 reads CASSLEPGMNTEAFF. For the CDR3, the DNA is TGTGCCAGCAGCTTAGAGCCGGGGATGAACACTGAAGCTTTCTTT.

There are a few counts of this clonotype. Written as DNA, the CDR3 is TGTGCCAGCAGTGAACAGTTGAACACTGAAGCTTTCTTT. The encoded protein is CASSEQLNTEAFF. The genes are TRBV6-1 and TRBJ1-1, with D uncertain. CDR1 is MNHNS, CDR2 SASEGT, per germline. V dropped 2 bases and J dropped 0 bases, with 4 bases sitting between them. The CDR3 contains 13 residues.

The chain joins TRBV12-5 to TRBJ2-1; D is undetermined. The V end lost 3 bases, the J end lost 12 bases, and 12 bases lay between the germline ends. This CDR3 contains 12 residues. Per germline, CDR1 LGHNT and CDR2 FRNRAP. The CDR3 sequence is CASGFVRYGQFF. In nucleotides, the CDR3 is TGTGCTAGTGGTTTCGTGCGCTATGGGCAGTTCTTC. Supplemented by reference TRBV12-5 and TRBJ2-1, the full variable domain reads DARVTQTPRHKVTEMGQEVTMRCQPILGHNTVFWYRQTMMQGLELLAYFRNRAPLDDSGMPKDRFSAEMPDATLATLKIQPSEPRDSAVYFCASGFVRYGQFFGPGTRLTVL.

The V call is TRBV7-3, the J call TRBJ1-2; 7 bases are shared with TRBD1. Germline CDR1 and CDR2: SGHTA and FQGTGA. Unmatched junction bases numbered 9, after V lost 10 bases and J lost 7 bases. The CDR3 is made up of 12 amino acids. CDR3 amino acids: CAIPDRMGGYTF. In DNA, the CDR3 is TGTGCCATCCCGGACAGGATGGGTGGCTACACCTTC.

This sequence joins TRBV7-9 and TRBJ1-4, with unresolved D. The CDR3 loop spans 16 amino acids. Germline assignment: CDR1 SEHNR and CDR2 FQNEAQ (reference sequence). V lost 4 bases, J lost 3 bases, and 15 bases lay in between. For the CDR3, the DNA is TGTGCCAGCAGCTCCCGGATCCCACTTTCTAATGAAAAACTGTTTTTT. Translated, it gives CASSSRIPLSNEKLFF.

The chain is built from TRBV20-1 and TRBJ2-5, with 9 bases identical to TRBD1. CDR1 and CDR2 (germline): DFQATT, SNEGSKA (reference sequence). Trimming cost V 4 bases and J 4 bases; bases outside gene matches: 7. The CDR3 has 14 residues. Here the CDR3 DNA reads TGCAGTGCTACCCCGGGGACAGGGTTAGAGACCCAGTACTTC. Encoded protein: CSATPGTGLETQYF.

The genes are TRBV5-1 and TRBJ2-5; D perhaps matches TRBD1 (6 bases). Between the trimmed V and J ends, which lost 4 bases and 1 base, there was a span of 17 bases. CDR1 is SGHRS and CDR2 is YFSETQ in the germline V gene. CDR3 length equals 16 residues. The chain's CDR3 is CASSPVRQAVQETQYF. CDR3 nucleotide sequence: TGCGCCAGCAGCCCGGTAAGACAGGCTGTCCAAGAGACCCAGTACTTC.

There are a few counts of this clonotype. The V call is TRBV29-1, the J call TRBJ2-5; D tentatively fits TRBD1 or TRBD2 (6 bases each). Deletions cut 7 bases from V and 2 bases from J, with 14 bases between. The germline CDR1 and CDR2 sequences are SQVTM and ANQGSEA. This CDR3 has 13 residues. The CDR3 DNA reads TGCAGCGCTAGGGGGGCCCAACAAGAGACCCAGTACTTC. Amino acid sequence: CSARGAQQETQYF.

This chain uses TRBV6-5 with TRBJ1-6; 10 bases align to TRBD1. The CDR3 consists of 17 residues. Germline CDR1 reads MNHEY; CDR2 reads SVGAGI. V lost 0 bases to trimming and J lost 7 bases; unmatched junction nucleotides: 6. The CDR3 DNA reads TGTGCCAGCAGTTACTCTCATCCGGGACAGGGGAATTCACCCCTCCACTTT. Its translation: CASSYSHPGQGNSPLHF.

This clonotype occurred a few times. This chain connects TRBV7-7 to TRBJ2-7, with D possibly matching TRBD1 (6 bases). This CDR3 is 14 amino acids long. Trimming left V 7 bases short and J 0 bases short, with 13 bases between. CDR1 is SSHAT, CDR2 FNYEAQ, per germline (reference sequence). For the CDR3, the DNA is TGTGCCAGCATCCCCGAGGGGGACTCCTACGAGCAGTACTTC. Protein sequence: CASIPEGDSYEQYF.

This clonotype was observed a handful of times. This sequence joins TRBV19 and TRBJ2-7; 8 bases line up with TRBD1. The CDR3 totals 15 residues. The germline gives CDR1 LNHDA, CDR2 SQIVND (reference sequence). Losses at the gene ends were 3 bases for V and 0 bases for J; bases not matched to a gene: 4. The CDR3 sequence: CASSITGTGSYEQYF. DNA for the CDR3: TGTGCCAGTAGTATCACCGGGACAGGCTCCTACGAGCAGTACTTC.

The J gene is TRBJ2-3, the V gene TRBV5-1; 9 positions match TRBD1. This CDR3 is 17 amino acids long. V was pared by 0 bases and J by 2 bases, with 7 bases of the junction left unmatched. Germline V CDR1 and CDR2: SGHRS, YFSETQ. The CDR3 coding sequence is TGCGCCAGCAGCTTGGGGGTGACACAGGGGGCCACAGATACGCAGTATTTT. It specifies CASSLGVTQGATDTQYF.

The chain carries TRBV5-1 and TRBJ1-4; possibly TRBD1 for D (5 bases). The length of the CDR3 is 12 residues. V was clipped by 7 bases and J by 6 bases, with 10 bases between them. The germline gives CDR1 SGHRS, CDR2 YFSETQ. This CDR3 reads CASRVGDEKLFF. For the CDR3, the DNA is TGCGCCAGCCGGGTAGGGGATGAAAAACTGTTTTTT.

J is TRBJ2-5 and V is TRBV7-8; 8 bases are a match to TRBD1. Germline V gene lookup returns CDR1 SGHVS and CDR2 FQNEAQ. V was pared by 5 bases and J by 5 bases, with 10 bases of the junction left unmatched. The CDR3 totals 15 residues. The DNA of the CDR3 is TGTGCCAGCAGCCCCCGACAGGGGATAGTCGAGACCCAGTACTTC. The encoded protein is CASSPRQGIVETQYF.

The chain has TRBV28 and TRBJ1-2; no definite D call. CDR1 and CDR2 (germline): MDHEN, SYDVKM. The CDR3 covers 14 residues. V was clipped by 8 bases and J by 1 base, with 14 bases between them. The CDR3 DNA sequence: TGTGCCAGCGTTTCGCCCAATAATAACTATGGCTACACCTTC. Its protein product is CASVSPNNNYGYTF.

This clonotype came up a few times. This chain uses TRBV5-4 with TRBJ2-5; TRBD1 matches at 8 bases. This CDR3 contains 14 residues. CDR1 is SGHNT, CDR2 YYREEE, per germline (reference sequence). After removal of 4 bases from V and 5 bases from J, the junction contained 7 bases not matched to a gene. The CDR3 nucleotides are TGTGCCAGCAGCCGCGGGACAGGATGGGAGACCCAGTACTTC. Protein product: CASSRGTGWETQYF. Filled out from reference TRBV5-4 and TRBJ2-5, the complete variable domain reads ETGVTQSPTHLIKTRGQQVTLRCSSQSGHNTVSWYQQALGQGPQFIFQYYREEENGRGNFPPRFSGLQFPNYSSELNVNALELDDSALYLCASSRGTGWETQYFGPGTRLLVL.

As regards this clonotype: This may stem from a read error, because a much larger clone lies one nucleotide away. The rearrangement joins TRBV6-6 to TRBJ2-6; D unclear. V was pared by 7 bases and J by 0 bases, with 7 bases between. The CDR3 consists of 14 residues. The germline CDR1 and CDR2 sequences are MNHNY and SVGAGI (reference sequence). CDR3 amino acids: CASTAPSGANVLTF. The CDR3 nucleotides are TGTGCCAGCACCGCACCCTCTGGGGCCAACGTCCTGACTTTC.

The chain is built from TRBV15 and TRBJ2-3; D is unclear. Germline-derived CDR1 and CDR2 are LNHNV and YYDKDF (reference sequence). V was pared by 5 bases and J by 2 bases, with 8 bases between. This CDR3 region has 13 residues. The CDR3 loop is CATSQDATDTQYF. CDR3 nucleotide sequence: TGTGCCACCAGCCAGGACGCCACAGATACGCAGTATTTT.